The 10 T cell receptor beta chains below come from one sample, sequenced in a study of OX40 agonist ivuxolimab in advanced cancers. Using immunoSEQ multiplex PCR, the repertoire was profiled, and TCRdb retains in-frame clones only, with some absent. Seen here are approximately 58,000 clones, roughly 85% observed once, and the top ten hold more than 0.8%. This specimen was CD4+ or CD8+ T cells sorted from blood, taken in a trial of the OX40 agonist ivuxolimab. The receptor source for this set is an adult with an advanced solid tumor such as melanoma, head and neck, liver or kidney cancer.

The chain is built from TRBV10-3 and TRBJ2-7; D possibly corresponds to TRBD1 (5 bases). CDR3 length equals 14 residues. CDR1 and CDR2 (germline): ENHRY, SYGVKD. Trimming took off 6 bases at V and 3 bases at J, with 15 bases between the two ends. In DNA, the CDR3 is TGTGCCATCAGGTTTTCGACAGTCTACTACGAGCAGTACTTC. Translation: CAIRFSTVYYEQYF.

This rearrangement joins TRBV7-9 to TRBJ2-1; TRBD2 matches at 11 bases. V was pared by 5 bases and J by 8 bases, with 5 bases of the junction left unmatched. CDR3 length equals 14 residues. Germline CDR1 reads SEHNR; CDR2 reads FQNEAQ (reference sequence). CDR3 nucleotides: TGTGCCAGCAGCAAAACTAGCGGGAGCTATGAGCAGTTCTTC. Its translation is CASSKTSGSYEQFF. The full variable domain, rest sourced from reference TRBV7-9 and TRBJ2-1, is DTGVSQNPRHKITKRGQNVTFRCDPISEHNRLYWYRQTLGQGPEFLTYFQNEAQLEKSRLLSDRFSAERPKGSFSTLEIQRTEQGDSAMYLCASSKTSGSYEQFFGPGTRLTVL.

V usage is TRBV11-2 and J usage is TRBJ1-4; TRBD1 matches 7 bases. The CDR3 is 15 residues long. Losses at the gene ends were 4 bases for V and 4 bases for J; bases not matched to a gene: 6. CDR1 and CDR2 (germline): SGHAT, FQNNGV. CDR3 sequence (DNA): TGTGCCAGCAGCTCCCCGACAGGGCTTAATGAAAAACTGTTTTTT. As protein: CASSSPTGLNEKLFF.

The CDR3 region is CASSSAGPNTEAFF. CDR3 nucleotide sequence: TGCGCCAGCAGCTCGGCAGGGCCTAACACTGAAGCTTTCTTT. This rearrangement joins TRBV5-1 to TRBJ1-1; tentatively, D is TRBD1 (5 bases). The ends were cut back, 3 bases at V and 2 bases at J, with 11 bases in the middle. The CDR3 length is 14 residues. Germline values: CDR1 SGHRS, CDR2 YFSETQ.

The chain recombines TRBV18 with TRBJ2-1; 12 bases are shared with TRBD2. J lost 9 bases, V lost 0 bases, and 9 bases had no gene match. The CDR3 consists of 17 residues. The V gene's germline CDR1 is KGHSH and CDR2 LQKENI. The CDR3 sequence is CASSPPWSTSGSFEQFF. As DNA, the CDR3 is TGTGCCAGCTCACCACCTTGGTCGACTAGCGGGAGCTTTGAGCAGTTCTTC.

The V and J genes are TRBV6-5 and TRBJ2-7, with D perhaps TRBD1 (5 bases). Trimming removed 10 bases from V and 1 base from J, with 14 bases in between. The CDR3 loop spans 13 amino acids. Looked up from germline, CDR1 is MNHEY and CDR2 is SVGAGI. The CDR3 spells CAIRENDSYEQYF. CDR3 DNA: TGTGCCATCAGGGAAAACGATTCCTACGAGCAGTACTTC.

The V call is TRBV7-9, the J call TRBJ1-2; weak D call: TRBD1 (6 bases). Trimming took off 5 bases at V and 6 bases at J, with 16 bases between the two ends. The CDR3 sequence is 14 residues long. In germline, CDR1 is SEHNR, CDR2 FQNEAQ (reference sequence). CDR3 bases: TGTGCCAGCAGCCCACGTGCAGGGGAACATGGCTACACCTTC. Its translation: CASSPRAGEHGYTF.

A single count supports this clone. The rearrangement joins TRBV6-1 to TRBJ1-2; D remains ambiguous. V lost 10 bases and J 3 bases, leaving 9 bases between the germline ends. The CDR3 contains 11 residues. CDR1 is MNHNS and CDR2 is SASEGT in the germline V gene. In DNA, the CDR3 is TGTGCCACCGACATGGACTATGGCTACACCTTC. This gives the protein CATDMDYGYTF.

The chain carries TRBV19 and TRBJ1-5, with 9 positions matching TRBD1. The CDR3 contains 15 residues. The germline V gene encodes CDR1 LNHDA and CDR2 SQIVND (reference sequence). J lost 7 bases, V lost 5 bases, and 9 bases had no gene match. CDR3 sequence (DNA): TGTGCCAGTAGTCGCAAGGGGACAGGGTTGCAGCCCCAGCATTTT. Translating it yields CASSRKGTGLQPQHF.

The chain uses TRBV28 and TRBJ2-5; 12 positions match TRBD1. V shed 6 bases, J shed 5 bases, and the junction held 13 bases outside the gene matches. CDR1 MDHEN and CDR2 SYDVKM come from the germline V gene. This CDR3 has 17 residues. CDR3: CASSPNSGQGAYETQYF. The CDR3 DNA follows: TGTGCCAGCAGCCCAAACTCGGGACAGGGGGCTTATGAGACCCAGTACTTC.